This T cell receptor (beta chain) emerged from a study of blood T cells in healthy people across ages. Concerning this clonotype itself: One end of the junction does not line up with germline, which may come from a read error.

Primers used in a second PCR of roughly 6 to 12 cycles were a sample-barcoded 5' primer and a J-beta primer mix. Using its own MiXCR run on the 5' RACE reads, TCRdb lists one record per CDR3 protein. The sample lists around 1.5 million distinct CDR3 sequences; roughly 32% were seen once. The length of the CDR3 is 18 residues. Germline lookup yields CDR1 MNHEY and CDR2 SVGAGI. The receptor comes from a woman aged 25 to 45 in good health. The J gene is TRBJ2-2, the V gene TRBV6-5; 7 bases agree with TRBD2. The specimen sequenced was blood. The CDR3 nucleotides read TGTGCCAGTAGTTTCCTAGCGGAGGGTAAGCCGAACACCGGGGAGCTGTTTTTT. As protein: CASSFLAEGKPNTGELFF.